This TCR beta chain was sequenced for a study of blood T cell repertoires in COVID-19. Study summary: Samples representing acute and convalescent COVID-19 were sourced from the United States, Italy and Spain. T cells, B-cell-depleted T cells, or PBMCs supplied cDNA or gDNA.

Study processing details: Amplification from reference gene primers served as the basis for estimated nucleated cell counts. Assay: immunoSEQ multiplex PCR; the TCRdb copy retains only in-frame clones and omits some. The V and J calls and clone size were taken over from that table, and D and trimming were inferred from the DNA. This table holds some 460,000 clones, around 88% found once. Looked up from germline, CDR1 is GTSNPN and CDR2 is SVGIG (reference sequence). The V gene end was trimmed by 0 bases and the J gene end by 3 bases; junction bases not matched to a gene: 6. The CDR3 has 15 amino acids.

The chain has TRBV30 and TRBJ2-5, with 8 positions matching TRBD1. The source material was peripheral blood. The sequence came from a woman aged 25 to 39 with acute or convalescent COVID-19. CDR3 in amino acids: CAWSVGAGGKETQYF. CDR3 nucleotide sequence: TGTGCCTGGAGTGTAGGGGCAGGGGGCAAAGAGACCCAGTACTTC.